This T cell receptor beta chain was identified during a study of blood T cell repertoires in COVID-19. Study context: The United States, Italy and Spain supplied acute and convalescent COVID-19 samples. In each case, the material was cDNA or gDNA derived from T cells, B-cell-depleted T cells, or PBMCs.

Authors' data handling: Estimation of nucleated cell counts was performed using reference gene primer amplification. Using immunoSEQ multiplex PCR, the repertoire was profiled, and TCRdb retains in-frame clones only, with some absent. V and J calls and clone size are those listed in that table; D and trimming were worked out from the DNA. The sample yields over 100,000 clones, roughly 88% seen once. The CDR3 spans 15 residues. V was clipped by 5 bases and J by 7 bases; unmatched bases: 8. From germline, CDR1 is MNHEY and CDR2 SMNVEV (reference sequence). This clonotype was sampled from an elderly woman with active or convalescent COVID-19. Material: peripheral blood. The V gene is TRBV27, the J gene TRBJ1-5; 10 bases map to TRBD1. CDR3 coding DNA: TGTGCCAGCAGTACGCGACAGGGGGCGCAGCAGCCCCAGCATTTT. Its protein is CASSTRQGAQQPQHF.